The rows below give T cell receptor beta chains drawn from one sample of a study of OX40 agonist ivuxolimab in advanced cancers. TCRdb keeps only in-frame clones here, not all; method: immunoSEQ multiplex PCR. The sample has about 69,000 clones, 65% to 80% seen once. Here the sequenced sample was CD4+ or CD8+ T cells sorted from blood, taken in a trial of the OX40 agonist ivuxolimab. These receptors originate from an adult with an advanced solid tumor such as melanoma, head and neck, liver or kidney cancer. CDR3s leave out the opening cysteine and the closing phenylalanine or tryptophan. D genes are given only for firm matches. The size entry is marked missing in some rows and otherwise reads once, few, many or a size class.

>NA|NA|TRBV11-1
ASSLIRVDNEQF
>NA|NA|TRBV28
ASSYGGFSNQPQH
>NA|NA|TRBV2
ASSGAGRTDNEKLF
>NA|NA|TRBV6-6
ASSYLQGGNIQY
>NA|NA|TRBV21-1
ASSKMEVSNSALKSPLH
>NA|NA|TRBV7-2
ASSLTVEQF
>NA|NA|TRBV2
ASSEGSLNSPLH
>NA|NA|TRBV11-3
ASSLSHVGHSGTGELF
>NA|NA|TRBV7-9
ASSLAGVTGNEQF
>TRBD2|NA|TRBV7-6
ASSTGLAGGYNEQF
>TRBD2|NA|TRBV2
ASSVLAGGYEQY
>NA|few|TRBV7-6
ASSLAGYDSPLH
>TRBD2|NA|TRBV11-3
ASSLSREGGKF
>NA|NA|TRBV6-1
ASSEARGANQPQH
>TRBD1|NA|TRBV2
ASTEGDSFNQPQH
>NA|NA|TRBV7-3
ASSLRSGGTGELF
>NA|NA|TRBV20-1
SAPRLDEQY
>NA|NA|TRBV9
ASSVGLEQF
>NA|NA|TRBV18
ASSPRRQETQY
>NA|NA|TRBV5-1
ASSLAQGYYGYT
>NA|NA|TRBV30
AWTGDAQGGELF
>NA|once|TRBV28
ASWRGLNEKLF
>TRBD1|NA|TRBV27
ASSYSGTENSPLH
>NA|NA|TRBV6-1
ASRGLDTGELF
>TRBD2|NA|TRBV25-1
ASLGLAGGQETQY
>NA|NA|TRBV19
ASRRQDTGYEQY
>NA|NA|TRBV5-1
ASNGDFYEQY
>NA|NA|TRBV30
AWSVMYNEQF
>NA|NA|TRBV19
ASSSLGRGSSYEQY
>NA|NA|TRBV5-1
ASSPGPNTGELF
>NA|NA|TRBV7-8
ASSPRVILAKNIQY
>TRBD1|NA|TRBV5-5
ASSTGQGTSREQF
>TRBD1|NA|TRBV25-1
ASSKTGANQPQH
>TRBD1|NA|TRBV10-3
AAKTGWNTEAF
>TRBD2|NA|TRBV28
ASSPPPGGFRDEQY
>NA|NA|TRBV19
ATQGTYSYEQY
>NA|NA|TRBV4-2
ASSRSFGPGETQY
>TRBD1|few|TRBV29-1
SGLDRGLTEAF
>TRBD1|NA|TRBV18
ASSGTGAYNEQF
>TRBD1|NA|TRBV18
ASSPRQGWF
>TRBD2|NA|TRBV4-1
ASSQSSNLAGDTQY
>NA|NA|TRBV7-6
ASSAVTVNSPLH
>NA|NA|TRBV18
ASSPGTTYEQY
>TRBD2|NA|TRBV27
ASSLVGLAGPSTDTQY
>TRBD1|NA|TRBV28
ASSLQGGPAAF